The source of this T cell receptor beta chain is a study of blood T cell repertoires in COVID-19. Study information: PBMCs, B-cell-depleted T cells, or T cells provided the cDNA or gDNA that made up the material.

This CDR3 comprises 17 residues. Germline-derived CDR1 and CDR2 are SGHTA and FQGNSA. The V segment lost 0 bases and the J segment 4 bases; nucleotides outside the gene matches: 6. Some clones are missing from TCRdb's copy, which holds only in-frame ones; the method was immunoSEQ multiplex PCR. The sample has tens of thousands of clones; more than 70% are singletons. The V gene is TRBV7-2, the J gene TRBJ2-3; 11 bases fit TRBD1. This TCR came from a woman aged 80 or over with acute or convalescent COVID-19. The sequenced sample was peripheral blood. CDR3 DNA sequence: TGTGCCAGCAGCTTAGCGGACAGGGGGCGGTTGGCAGATACGCAGTATTTT. This codes for CASSLADRGRLADTQYF.